This TCR beta chain was captured by sequencing in a study of T cell repertoires in cytomegalovirus infection. To note about this clonotype: Its matching antigen is unknown. This may be a read error, as it is one base from a much larger clone.

The V segment lost 6 bases and the J segment 4 bases; nucleotides outside the gene matches: 18. The CDR3 runs 18 residues. CDR1 SEHNR and CDR2 FQNEAQ come from the germline V gene (reference sequence). Via MiXCR, TCRdb re-called the reads, giving one row per CDR3 protein. The sample has about 920,000 distinct CDR3 sequences, less than 40% seen once. Specimen: cultured CD8+ T cells from PBMCs, collected from culture after CMV antigen stimulation. J is TRBJ2-3 and V is TRBV7-9; 8 bases agree with TRBD2. This receptor was taken from a human donor in good health (CMV status not recorded). Some clones in this sample may be carry-over from other donors' samples. CDR3 region: CASRANSLGLVMSDTQYF. As DNA, the CDR3 is TGTGCCAGCAGAGCAAACTCACTGGGACTAGTAATGTCAGATACGCAGTATTTT.